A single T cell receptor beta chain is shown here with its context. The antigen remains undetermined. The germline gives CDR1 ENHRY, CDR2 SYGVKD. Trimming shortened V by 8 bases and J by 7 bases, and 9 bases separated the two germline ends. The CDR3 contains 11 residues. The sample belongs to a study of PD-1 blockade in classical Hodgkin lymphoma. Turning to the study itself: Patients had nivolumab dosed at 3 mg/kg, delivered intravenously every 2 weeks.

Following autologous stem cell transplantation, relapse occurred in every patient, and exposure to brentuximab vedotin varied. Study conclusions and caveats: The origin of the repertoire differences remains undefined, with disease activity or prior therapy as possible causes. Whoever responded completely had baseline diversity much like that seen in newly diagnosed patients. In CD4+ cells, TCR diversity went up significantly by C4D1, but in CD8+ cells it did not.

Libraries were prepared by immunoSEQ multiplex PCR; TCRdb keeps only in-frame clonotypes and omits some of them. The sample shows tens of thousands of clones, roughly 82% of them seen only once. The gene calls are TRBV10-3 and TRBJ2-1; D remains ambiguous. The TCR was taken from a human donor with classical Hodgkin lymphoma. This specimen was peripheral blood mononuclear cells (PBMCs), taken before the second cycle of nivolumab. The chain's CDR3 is CAIQEANEQFF. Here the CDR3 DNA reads TGTGCCATCCAGGAAGCAAATGAGCAGTTCTTC.